Presented here are 22 T cell receptor beta chains from one specimen sequenced in a study of shared clonotypes between healthy human individuals. TCRdb keeps only in-frame clones here, not all; method: immunoSEQ multiplex PCR. Seen here are approximately 980,000 clones, approximately 76% observed once, and the top ten hold approximately 1.5%. Material: memory CD4+ T cells sorted from blood. As to subset: CD45RA-negative fraction. These receptors all stem from a man younger than 35 in good health.

The rearrangement links TRBV2 to TRBJ2-7; 8 bases align to TRBD2. Looked up from germline, CDR1 is SNHLY and CDR2 is FYNNEI. With 6 bases clipped from V and 4 bases from J, the junction kept 11 bases outside the gene matches. This CDR3 region has 15 residues. This chain's CDR3 is CASSPRGGGAYEQYF. Here the CDR3 DNA reads TGTGCCAGCAGCCCCCGGGGGGGAGGGGCGTACGAGCAGTACTTC.

V gene TRBV9 combines with J gene TRBJ2-3; 13 bases line up with TRBD2. Germline CDR1 reads SGDLS; CDR2 reads YYNGEE. V lost 2 bases to trimming and J lost 1 base; unmatched junction nucleotides: 7. This CDR3 region has 18 residues. The CDR3 DNA follows: TGTGCCAGCAGCGTGACTAGCGGGAGGACGTCCGGCACAGATACGCAGTATTTT. Its protein is CASSVTSGRTSGTDTQYF.

The chain employs TRBV11-2 and TRBJ1-3, with a possible D match to TRBD1 (5 bases). Germline assignment: CDR1 SGHAT and CDR2 FQNNGV. V was cut by 6 bases and J by 0 bases, with 15 bases left in between. There are 16 residues in the CDR3. CDR3 sequence: CASSSGALPSGNTIYF. The CDR3 DNA follows: TGTGCCAGCAGTTCCGGGGCCCTCCCCTCTGGAAACACCATATATTTT.

The chain has TRBV6-1 and TRBJ2-1; D is possibly TRBD2 (6 bases). The CDR3 is 14 residues long. V dropped 6 bases and J dropped 9 bases, with 18 bases sitting between them. CDR1 and CDR2 (germline): MNHNS, SASEGT. CDR3 in DNA: TGTGCCAGCAGGCCCACCTCCAGCGGGCTTGAGCAGTTCTTC. As protein: CASRPTSSGLEQFF.

Worth noting for this clone: Other DNA sequences from this sample encode an identical CDR3 as well. V usage is TRBV18 and J usage is TRBJ2-2, with 8 bases lining up with TRBD1. The CDR3 contains 14 residues. The germline CDR1 and CDR2 sequences are KGHSH and LQKENI. The trim removed 3 bases at V and 6 bases at J, leaving 3 bases unmatched. CDR3 DNA sequence: TGTGCCAGCTCACCTTGGACAGGGCCCGGGGAGCTGTTTTTT. This codes for CASSPWTGPGELFF.

The sample holds a few counts of this clone. The V and J genes are TRBV4-1 and TRBJ1-6; D ambiguous. This CDR3 has 12 amino acids. V lost 6 bases and J lost 8, with 8 bases in between. Looked up from germline, CDR1 is MGHRA and CDR2 is YSYEKL. The CDR3 spells CASSPYYSPLHF. The CDR3 DNA is TGCGCCAGCAGTCCGTATTATTCACCCCTCCACTTT.

The genes are TRBV5-1 and TRBJ2-7; 7 positions agree with TRBD1. This CDR3 spans 13 amino acids. Germline CDR1 and CDR2: SGHRS and YFSETQ. Losses at the gene ends were 2 bases for V and 6 bases for J; bases not matched to a gene: 5. This CDR3 is CASSFDRVGEQYF. The CDR3 nucleotides are TGCGCCAGCAGCTTCGACAGGGTGGGCGAGCAGTACTTC.

J is TRBJ2-2 and V is TRBV11-2; D might be TRBD1 or TRBD2, each matching 5 bases. Germline CDR1 and CDR2: SGHAT and FQNNGV. The CDR3 runs 15 residues. V was shortened by 1 base and J by 7 bases, with 13 bases between the two germline ends. CDR3 protein: CASSLVIPGSGELFF. The CDR3, as DNA: TGTGCCAGCAGCTTAGTCATCCCAGGGAGCGGGGAGCTGTTTTTT.

The rearrangement uses TRBV10-3 and TRBJ2-1; no definite D call. The germline gives CDR1 ENHRY, CDR2 SYGVKD. V was trimmed by 0 bases and J by 8 bases, leaving 8 bases between them. CDR3 size: 13 residues. The CDR3 reads CAISESLDHEQFF. The DNA of the CDR3 is TGTGCCATCAGTGAGTCCCTAGACCATGAGCAGTTCTTC.

About this clone: The sample contains more than one DNA sequence encoding this CDR3. V and J are TRBV6-6 and TRBJ2-2, with D unresolved. Trimming removed 4 bases from V and 7 bases from J, with 7 bases in between. Looked up from germline, CDR1 is MNHNY and CDR2 is SVGAGI (reference sequence). The CDR3 is 12 amino acids. This CDR3 reads CASSSSVGELFF. The CDR3 nucleotides are TGTGCCAGCAGTTCTAGTGTCGGGGAGCTGTTTTTT.

Of note for this clone: This probably arose from a read error, given a far larger clone one base away. In the same sample, other DNA sequences code for this CDR3. The chain recombines TRBV5-4 with TRBJ1-2; 9 nucleotides align to TRBD1. The junction had 0 bases not matched to a gene; V was cut back by 0 bases and J by 6 bases. CDR1 is SGHNT and CDR2 is YYREEE in the germline V gene (reference sequence). The CDR3 is made up of 13 amino acids. CDR3 region: CASSLGQGDGYTF. For the CDR3, the DNA is TGTGCCAGCAGCTTGGGACAGGGGGATGGCTACACCTTC.

The chain is built from TRBV25-1 and TRBJ2-1; D unclear. The CDR3 loop spans 17 amino acids. CDR1 and CDR2 (germline): MGHDK, SYGVNS. Trimming left V 0 bases short and J 3 bases short, with 15 bases between. CDR3 in DNA: TGTGCCAGCAGTGAATACCGCAGCCTCAACGGCTACAATGAGCAGTTCTTC. This translates into CASSEYRSLNGYNEQFF. The full variable domain, with the rest looked up from reference TRBV25-1 and TRBJ2-1, is EADIYQTPRYLVIGTGKKITLECSQTMGHDKMYWYQQDPGMELHLIHYSYGVNSTEKGDLSSESTVSRIRTEHFPLTLESARPSHTSQYLCASSEYRSLNGYNEQFFGPGTRLTVL.

This clone has just one count. V usage is TRBV5-5 and J usage is TRBJ2-1; 11 bases map to TRBD2. The CDR3 spans 16 residues. Germline V gene data show CDR1 as SGHKS and CDR2 as YYEKEE (reference sequence). V dropped 4 bases and J dropped 7; count of bases not matched to a gene: 10. CDR3 amino acids: CASSRLTSGVRNEQFF. The CDR3 DNA reads as TGTGCCAGCAGCCGCTTGACTAGCGGGGTTCGGAATGAGCAGTTCTTC.

The chain carries TRBV4-2 and TRBJ1-5; D not resolved. The V end lost 0 bases, the J end lost 5 bases, and 8 bases lay between the germline ends. Germline CDR1 reads LGHNA; CDR2 reads YNFKEQ. CDR3 length equals 14 residues. This CDR3 is CASSQEGFDQPQHF. CDR3 nucleotide sequence: TGTGCCAGCAGCCAAGAGGGCTTCGATCAGCCCCAGCATTTT.

The V gene is TRBV5-4, the J gene TRBJ2-7; D possibly matches TRBD1 or TRBD2 (6 bases each). The V end was cut by 4 bases, the J end by 0 bases, with 20 bases between. The CDR3 spans 17 residues. Germline V gene sequence: CDR1 SGHNT, CDR2 YYREEE (reference sequence). The CDR3 region has the DNA TGTGCCAGCAGCCCCAGGAAGGGGGGCGGGTCCTCCTACGAGCAGTACTTC. Translated, it gives CASSPRKGGGSSYEQYF.

The V gene is TRBV18, the J gene TRBJ2-7; D ambiguous. Trimming took off 1 base at V and 2 bases at J, with 9 bases between the two ends. The CDR3 totals 14 residues. Looked up from germline, CDR1 is KGHSH and CDR2 is LQKENI. The CDR3, as DNA: TGTGCCAGCTCACCACAGGGCGGCACCTACGAGCAGTACTTC. This encodes CASSPQGGTYEQYF.

The chain combines TRBV9 with TRBJ2-5; 7 positions agree with TRBD2. This CDR3 has 16 amino acids. The V gene's germline CDR1 is SGDLS and CDR2 YYNGEE. Trimming at V came to 4 bases and at J to 5 bases, leaving 14 bases not matched to a gene. CDR3 residues: CASSLGGTPGRETQYF. The CDR3 DNA is TGTGCCAGCAGCCTGGGGGGGACCCCAGGTAGGGAGACCCAGTACTTC.

This rearrangement joins TRBV19 to TRBJ1-2; the match to TRBD1 covers 9 bases. The V gene's germline CDR1 is LNHDA and CDR2 SQIVND (reference sequence). CDR3 length equals 13 residues. J was trimmed by 5 bases and V by 9 bases; bases with no gene match: 7. The CDR3 here is CASQTGTGYGYTF. In DNA form, the CDR3 reads TGTGCCAGCCAAACCGGGACAGGGTATGGCTACACCTTC.

This clone showed up just once. The J gene is TRBJ2-7, the V gene TRBV5-1, with D perhaps TRBD1 (5 bases). Germline V gives CDR1 SGHRS, CDR2 YFSETQ. This CDR3 is 16 amino acids long. Trimming took off 0 bases at V and 2 bases at J, with 15 bases between the two ends. CDR3 sequence reads: CASSLDSFLGAYEQYF. In nucleotides, the CDR3 is TGCGCCAGCAGCTTGGACAGCTTCCTAGGGGCCTACGAGCAGTACTTC. The whole variable domain, remainder taken from reference TRBV5-1 and TRBJ2-7, is KAGVTQTPRYLIKTRGQQVTLSCSPISGHRSVSWYQQTPGQGLQFLFEYFSETQRNKGNFPGRFSGRQFSNSRSEMNVSTLELGDSALYLCASSLDSFLGAYEQYFGPGTRLTVT.

The chain combines TRBV5-4 with TRBJ1-4, with 9 nucleotides matching TRBD1. V lost 4 bases to trimming and J lost 8 bases; unmatched junction nucleotides: 6. This CDR3 is 14 amino acids long. From germline, CDR1 is SGHNT and CDR2 YYREEE (reference sequence). The CDR3: CASSIRQGDEKLFF. DNA of the CDR3: TGTGCCAGCAGCATACGACAGGGGGACGAAAAACTGTTTTTT.

The chain couples TRBV15 to TRBJ1-1, with TRBD1 as a possible D gene (6 bases). This CDR3 spans 15 amino acids. Per the germline V gene, CDR1 is LNHNV and CDR2 is YYDKDF (reference sequence). V was cut by 4 bases and J by 1 base, with 13 bases left in between. The CDR3 coding sequence is TGTGCCACCAGCACGAGACAGGTAGCGAACACTGAAGCTTTCTTT. Translating gives CATSTRQVANTEAFF. The full variable domain, rest sourced from reference TRBV15 and TRBJ1-1, is DAMVIQNPRYQVTQFGKPVTLSCSQTLNHNVMYWYQQKSSQAPKLLFHYYDKDFNNEADTPDNFQSRRPNTSFCFLDIRSPGLGDTAMYLCATSTRQVANTEAFFGQGTRLTVV.

The rearrangement links TRBV28 to TRBJ2-7; 10 positions match TRBD2. V lost 6 bases to trimming and J lost 2 bases; unmatched junction nucleotides: 10. This CDR3 has 16 residues. Looked up from germline, CDR1 is MDHEN and CDR2 is SYDVKM. The CDR3 DNA reads TGTGCCAGCAGCCCCTATTTCCTAGCGGGGGCCTACGAGCAGTACTTC. It codes for CASSPYFLAGAYEQYF.